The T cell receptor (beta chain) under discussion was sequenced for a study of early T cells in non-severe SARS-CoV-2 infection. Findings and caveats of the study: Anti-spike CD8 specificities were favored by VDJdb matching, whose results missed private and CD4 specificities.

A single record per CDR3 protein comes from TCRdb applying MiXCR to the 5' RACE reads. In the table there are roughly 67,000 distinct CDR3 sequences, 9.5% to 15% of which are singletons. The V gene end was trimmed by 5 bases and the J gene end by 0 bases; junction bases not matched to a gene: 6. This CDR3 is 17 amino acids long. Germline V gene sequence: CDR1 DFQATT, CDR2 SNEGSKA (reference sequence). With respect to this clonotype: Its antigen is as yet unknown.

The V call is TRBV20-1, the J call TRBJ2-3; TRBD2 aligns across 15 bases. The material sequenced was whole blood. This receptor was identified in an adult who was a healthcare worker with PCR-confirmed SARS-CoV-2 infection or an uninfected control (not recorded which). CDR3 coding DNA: TGCAGTGCTGGGACTAGCGGGGGGCTAAGGAGCACAGATACGCAGTATTTT. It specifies CSAGTSGGLRSTDTQYF.